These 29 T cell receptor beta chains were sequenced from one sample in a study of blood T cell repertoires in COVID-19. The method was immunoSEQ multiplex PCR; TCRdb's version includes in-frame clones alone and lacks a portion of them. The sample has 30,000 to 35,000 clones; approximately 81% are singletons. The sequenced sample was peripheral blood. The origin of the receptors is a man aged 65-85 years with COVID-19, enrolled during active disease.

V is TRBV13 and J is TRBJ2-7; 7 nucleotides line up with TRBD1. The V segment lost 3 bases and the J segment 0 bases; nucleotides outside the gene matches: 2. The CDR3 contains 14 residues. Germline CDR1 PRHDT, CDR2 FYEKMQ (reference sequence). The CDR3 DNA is TGTGCCAGCAGCTTCGACAGGGTCTCCTACGAGCAGTACTTC. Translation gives CASSFDRVSYEQYF.

CDR3 sequence (DNA): TGTGCCAGCAGGTCTCGGGGTAGCGGAGGAGATACGCAGTATTTT. Translated: CASRSRGSGGDTQYF. The V and J genes are TRBV7-2 and TRBJ2-3; possible D gene TRBD2, 6 bases. Germline values: CDR1 SGHTA, CDR2 FQGNSA. V shed 6 bases and J shed 5 bases, with 18 bases lying between them. This CDR3 spans 15 amino acids. Based on the CDR3 plus reference TRBV7-2 and TRBJ2-3, the full variable domain is GAGVSQSPSNKVTEKGKDVELRCDPISGHTALYWYRQSLGQGLEFLIYFQGNSAPDKSGLPSDRFSAERTGGSVSTLTIQRTQQEDSAVYLCASRSRGSGGDTQYFGPGTRLTVL.

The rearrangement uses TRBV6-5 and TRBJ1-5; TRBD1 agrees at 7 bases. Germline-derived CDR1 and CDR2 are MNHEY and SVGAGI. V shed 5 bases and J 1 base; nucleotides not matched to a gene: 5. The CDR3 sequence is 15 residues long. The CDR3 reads CASSPTGVSNQPQHF. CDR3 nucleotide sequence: TGTGCCAGCAGTCCTACAGGGGTAAGCAATCAGCCCCAGCATTTT.

DNA of the CDR3: TGTGCCAGCAGCGTAGCTTCGAGCGGGGGGAATGAGCAGTTCTTC. Its translation: CASSVASSGGNEQFF. The chain combines TRBV9 with TRBJ2-1; 9 nucleotides agree with TRBD2. Germline CDR1 reads SGDLS; CDR2 reads YYNGEE. CDR3 length equals 15 residues. Trimming cost V 0 bases and J 7 bases; bases outside gene matches: 5.

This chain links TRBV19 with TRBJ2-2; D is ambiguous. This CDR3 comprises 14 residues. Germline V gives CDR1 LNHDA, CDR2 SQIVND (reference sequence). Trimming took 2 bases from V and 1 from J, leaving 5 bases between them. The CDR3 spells CASSIFRNTGELFF. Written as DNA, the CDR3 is TGTGCCAGTAGTATATTTAGGAACACCGGGGAGCTGTTTTTT. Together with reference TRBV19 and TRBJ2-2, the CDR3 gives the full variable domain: DGGITQSPKYLFRKEGQNVTLSCEQNLNHDAMYWYRQDPGQGLRLIYYSQIVNDFQKGDIAEGYSVSREKKESFPLTVTSAQKNPTAFYLCASSIFRNTGELFFGEGSRLTVL.

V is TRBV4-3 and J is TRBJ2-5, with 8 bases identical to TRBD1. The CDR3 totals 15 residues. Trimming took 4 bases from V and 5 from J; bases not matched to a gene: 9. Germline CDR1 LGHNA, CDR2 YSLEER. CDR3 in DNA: TGCGCCAGCAGCCTCCAGACAGGGGCTGGCGAGACCCAGTACTTC. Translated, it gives CASSLQTGAGETQYF.

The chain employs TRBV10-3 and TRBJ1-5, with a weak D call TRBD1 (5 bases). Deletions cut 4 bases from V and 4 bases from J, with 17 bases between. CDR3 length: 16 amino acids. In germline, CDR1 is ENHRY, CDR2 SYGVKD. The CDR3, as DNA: TGTGCCATCAGTGCTGTTGACAGAAGTTTTAATCAGCCCCAGCATTTT. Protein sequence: CAISAVDRSFNQPQHF.

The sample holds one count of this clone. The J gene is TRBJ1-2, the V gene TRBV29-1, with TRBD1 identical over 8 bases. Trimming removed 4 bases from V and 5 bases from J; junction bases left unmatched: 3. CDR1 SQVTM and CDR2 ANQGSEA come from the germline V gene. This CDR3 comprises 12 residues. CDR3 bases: TGCAGCGTTGTCACAGGGGGTTATGGCTACACCTTC. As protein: CSVVTGGYGYTF. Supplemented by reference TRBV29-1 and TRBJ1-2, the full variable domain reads SAVISQKPSRDICQRGTSLTIQCQVDSQVTMMFWYRQQPGQSLTLIATANQGSEATYESGFVIDKFPISRPNLTFSTLTVSNMSPEDSSIYLCSVVTGGYGYTFGSGTRLTVV.

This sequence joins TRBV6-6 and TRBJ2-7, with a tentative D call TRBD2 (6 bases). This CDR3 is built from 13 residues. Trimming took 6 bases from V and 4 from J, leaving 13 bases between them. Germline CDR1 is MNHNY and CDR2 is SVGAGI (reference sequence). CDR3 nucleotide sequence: TGTGCCAGCAGCGGCGGTGGAGGGTACGAGCAGTACTTC. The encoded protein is CASSGGGGYEQYF.

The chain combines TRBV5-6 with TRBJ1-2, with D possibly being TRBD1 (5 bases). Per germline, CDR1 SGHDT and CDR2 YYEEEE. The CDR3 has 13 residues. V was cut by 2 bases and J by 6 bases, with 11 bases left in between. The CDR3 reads CASSLGDSNGYTF. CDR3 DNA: TGTGCCAGCAGCTTAGGAGACAGTAATGGCTACACCTTC.

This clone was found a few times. The CDR3: CASSAGQGAYRYSNQPQHF. The DNA of the CDR3 is TGTGCCAGCAGTGCCGGACAGGGGGCCTACCGATATAGCAATCAGCCCCAGCATTTT. The chain combines TRBV28 with TRBJ1-5, with 11 nucleotides matching TRBD1. The J segment lost 0 bases and the V segment lost 5 bases, leaving 12 bases of the junction unmatched. Germline CDR1 is MDHEN and CDR2 is SYDVKM. This CDR3 contains 19 residues.

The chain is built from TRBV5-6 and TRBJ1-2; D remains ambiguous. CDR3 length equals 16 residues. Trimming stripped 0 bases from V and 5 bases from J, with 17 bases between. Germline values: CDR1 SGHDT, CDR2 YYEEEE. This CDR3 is CASSLVSAPGQYGYTF. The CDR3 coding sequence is TGTGCCAGCAGCTTGGTGTCGGCGCCAGGTCAATATGGCTACACCTTC. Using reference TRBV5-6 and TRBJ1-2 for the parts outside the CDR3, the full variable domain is DAGVTQSPTHLIKTRGQQVTLRCSPKSGHDTVSWYQQALGQGPQFIFQYYEEEERQRGNFPDRFSGHQFPNYSSELNVNALLLGDSALYLCASSLVSAPGQYGYTFGSGTRLTVV.

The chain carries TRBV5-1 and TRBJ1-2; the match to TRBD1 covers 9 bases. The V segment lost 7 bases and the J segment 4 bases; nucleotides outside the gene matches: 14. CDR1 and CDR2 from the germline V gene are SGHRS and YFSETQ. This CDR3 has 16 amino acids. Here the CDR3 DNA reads TGCGCCAGCGGCGCCCAACCCGGGACAGGGTCCTATGGCTACACCTTC. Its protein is CASGAQPGTGSYGYTF.

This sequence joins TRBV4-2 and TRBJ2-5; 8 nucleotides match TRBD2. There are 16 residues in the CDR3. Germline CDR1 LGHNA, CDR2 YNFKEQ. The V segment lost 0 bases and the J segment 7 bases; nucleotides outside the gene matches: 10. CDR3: CASSQEIAGSGRTQYF. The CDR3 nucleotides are TGTGCCAGCAGCCAAGAAATAGCGGGAAGCGGGAGGACCCAGTACTTC.

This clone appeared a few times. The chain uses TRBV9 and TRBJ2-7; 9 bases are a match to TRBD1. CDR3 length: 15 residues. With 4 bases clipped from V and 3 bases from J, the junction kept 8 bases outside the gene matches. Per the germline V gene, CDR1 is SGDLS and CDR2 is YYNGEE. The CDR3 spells CASSKTGTGFYEQYF. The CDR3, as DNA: TGTGCCAGCAGCAAAACCGGGACAGGGTTCTACGAGCAGTACTTC.

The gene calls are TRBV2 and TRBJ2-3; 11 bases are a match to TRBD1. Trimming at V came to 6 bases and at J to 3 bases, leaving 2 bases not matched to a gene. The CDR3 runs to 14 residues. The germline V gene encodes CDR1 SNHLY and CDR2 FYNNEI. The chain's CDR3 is CASSRDRGTDTQYF. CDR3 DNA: TGTGCCAGCAGCCGGGACAGGGGGACAGATACGCAGTATTTT.

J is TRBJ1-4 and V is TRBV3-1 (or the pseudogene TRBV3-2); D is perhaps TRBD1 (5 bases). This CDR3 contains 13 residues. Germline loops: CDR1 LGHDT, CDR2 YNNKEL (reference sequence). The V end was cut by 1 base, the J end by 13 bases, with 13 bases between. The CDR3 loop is CASSQGVKGILFF. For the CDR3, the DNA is TGTGCCAGCAGCCAAGGAGTTAAGGGGATACTGTTTTTT.

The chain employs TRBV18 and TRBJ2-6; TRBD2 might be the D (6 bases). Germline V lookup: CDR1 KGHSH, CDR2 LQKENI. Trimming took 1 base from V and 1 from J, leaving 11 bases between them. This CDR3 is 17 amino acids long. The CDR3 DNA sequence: TGTGCCAGCTCACCACTCGCAGGAGGGTCTGGGGCCAACGTCCTGACTTTC. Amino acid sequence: CASSPLAGGSGANVLTF.

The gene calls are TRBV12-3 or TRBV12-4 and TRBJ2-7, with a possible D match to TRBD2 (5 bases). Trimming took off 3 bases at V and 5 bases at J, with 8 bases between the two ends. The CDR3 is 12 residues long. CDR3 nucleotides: TGTGCCAGCAGTTTTACGGGGAACGAGCAGTACTTC. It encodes CASSFTGNEQYF.

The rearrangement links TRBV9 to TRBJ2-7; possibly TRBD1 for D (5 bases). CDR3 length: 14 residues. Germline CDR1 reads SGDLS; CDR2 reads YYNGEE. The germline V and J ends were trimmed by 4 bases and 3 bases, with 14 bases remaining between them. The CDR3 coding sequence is TGTGCCAGCAGCCCAGGGAACAGCTACTACGAGCAGTACTTC. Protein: CASSPGNSYYEQYF.

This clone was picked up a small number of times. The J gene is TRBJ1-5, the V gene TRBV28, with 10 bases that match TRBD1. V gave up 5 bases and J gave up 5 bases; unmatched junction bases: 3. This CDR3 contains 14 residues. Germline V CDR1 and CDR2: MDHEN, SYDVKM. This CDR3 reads CASSQTGGHQPQHF. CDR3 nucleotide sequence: TGTGCCAGCAGTCAGACAGGGGGCCATCAGCCCCAGCATTTT.

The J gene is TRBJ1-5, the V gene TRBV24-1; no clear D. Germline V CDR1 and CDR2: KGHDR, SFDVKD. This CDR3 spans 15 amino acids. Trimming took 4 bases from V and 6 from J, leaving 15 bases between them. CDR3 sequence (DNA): TGTGCCACCAGTGAGGCAACGACGGGTCTTCAGCCCCAGCATTTT. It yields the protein CATSEATTGLQPQHF.

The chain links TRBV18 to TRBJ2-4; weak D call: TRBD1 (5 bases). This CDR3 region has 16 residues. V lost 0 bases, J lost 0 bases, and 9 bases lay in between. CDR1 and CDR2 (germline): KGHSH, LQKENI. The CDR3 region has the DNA TGTGCCAGCTCACCACCTGACAGTCTAGCCAAAAACATTCAGTACTTC. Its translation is CASSPPDSLAKNIQYF.

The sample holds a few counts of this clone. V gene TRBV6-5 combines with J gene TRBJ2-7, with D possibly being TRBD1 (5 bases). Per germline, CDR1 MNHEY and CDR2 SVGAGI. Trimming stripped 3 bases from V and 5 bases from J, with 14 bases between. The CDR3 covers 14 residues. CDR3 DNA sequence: TGTGCCAGCAGTTATGCAGGGATAGGGGACGAGCAGTACTTC. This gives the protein CASSYAGIGDEQYF.

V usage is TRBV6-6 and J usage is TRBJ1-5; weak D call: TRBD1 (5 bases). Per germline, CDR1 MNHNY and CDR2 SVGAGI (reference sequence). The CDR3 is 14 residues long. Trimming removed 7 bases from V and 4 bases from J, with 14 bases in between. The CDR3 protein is CASTLDSFNQPQHF. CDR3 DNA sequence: TGTGCCAGCACCTTAGACAGTTTTAATCAGCCCCAGCATTTT.

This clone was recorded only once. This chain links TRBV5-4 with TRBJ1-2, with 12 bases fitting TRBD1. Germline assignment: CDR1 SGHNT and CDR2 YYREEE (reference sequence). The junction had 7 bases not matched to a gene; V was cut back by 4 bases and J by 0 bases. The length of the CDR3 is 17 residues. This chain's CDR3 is CASSPGTGGSTNYGYTF. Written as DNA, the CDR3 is TGTGCCAGCAGCCCCGGGACAGGGGGCTCCACTAACTATGGCTACACCTTC.

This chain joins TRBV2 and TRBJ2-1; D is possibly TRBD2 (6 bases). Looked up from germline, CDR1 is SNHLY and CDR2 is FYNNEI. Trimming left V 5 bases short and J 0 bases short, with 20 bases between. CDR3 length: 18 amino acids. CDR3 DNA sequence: TGTGCCAGCAGTCCGTTCTTAGGAGGGACTCCCTCCTACAATGAGCAGTTCTTC. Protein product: CASSPFLGGTPSYNEQFF.

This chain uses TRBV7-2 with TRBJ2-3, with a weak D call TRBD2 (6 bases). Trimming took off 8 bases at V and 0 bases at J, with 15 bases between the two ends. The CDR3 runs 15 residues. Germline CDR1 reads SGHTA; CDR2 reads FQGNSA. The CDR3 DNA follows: TGTGCCAGCCGGACGCTAGCGCTTAGCACAGATACGCAGTATTTT. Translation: CASRTLALSTDTQYF.

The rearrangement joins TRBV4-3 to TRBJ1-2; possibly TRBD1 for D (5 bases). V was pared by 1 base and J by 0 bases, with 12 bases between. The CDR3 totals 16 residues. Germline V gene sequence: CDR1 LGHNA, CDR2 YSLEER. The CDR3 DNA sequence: TGCGCCAGCAGCCAAGTCCAGGGCCAGGCTAACTATGGCTACACCTTC. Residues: CASSQVQGQANYGYTF.